Following are 17 T cell receptor beta chains from one sample sequenced in a study of breast tumors, draining lymph nodes, adjacent tissues. TCRdb re-analysed the multiplex PCR reads in MiXCR, keeping a single row per CDR3 protein. The repertoire consists of about 21,000 distinct CDR3 sequences, with roughly 40% occurring once and the leading ten covering roughly a quarter. Sequenced input: breast tumor tissue. The receptors originated from a female donor with breast cancer. Some clones in this sample may be carry-over from other donors' samples.

This clonotype was seen at least ten times. The chain employs TRBV20-1 and TRBJ2-1, with 11 positions matching TRBD2. The trim removed 6 bases at V and 4 bases at J, leaving 5 bases unmatched. The CDR3 is 14 amino acids. Germline CDR1 reads DFQATT; CDR2 reads SNEGSKA (reference sequence). DNA for the CDR3: TGCAGTGCAATTAGCGGGGGGGGATACAATGAGCAGTTCTTC. The encoded protein is CSAISGGGYNEQFF.

The chain couples TRBV11-2 to TRBJ2-7, with 9 bases fitting TRBD1. The CDR3 runs to 14 residues. V dropped 5 bases and J dropped 6; count of bases not matched to a gene: 8. CDR1 and CDR2 from the germline V gene are SGHAT and FQNNGV. The CDR3 reads CASSGGTGSSEQYF. For the CDR3, the DNA is TGTGCCAGCAGCGGGGGGACAGGGTCTAGCGAGCAGTACTTC.

The V gene is TRBV5-1, the J gene TRBJ2-2; D is perhaps TRBD2 (6 bases). V gave up 0 bases and J gave up 6 bases, with 12 bases separating them. The CDR3 sequence is 15 residues long. Germline-derived CDR1 and CDR2 are SGHRS and YFSETQ. CDR3 amino acids: CASSLGASEAGELFF. For the CDR3, the DNA is TGCGCCAGCAGCTTGGGCGCTAGCGAGGCCGGGGAGCTGTTTTTT. The full variable domain, with the rest looked up from reference TRBV5-1 and TRBJ2-2, is KAGVTQTPRYLIKTRGQQVTLSCSPISGHRSVSWYQQTPGQGLQFLFEYFSETQRNKGNFPGRFSGRQFSNSRSEMNVSTLELGDSALYLCASSLGASEAGELFFGEGSRLTVL.

This clonotype was observed at least ten times. This sequence joins TRBV7-2 and TRBJ2-4, with 16 bases that match TRBD2. The CDR3 runs to 15 residues. V gave up 5 bases and J gave up 12 bases; unmatched junction bases: 7. Germline CDR1 SGHTA, CDR2 FQGNSA. CDR3 sequence reads: CASSPGLAGGEDQYF. In DNA form, the CDR3 reads TGTGCCAGCAGCCCGGGACTAGCGGGGGGGGAAGATCAGTACTTC.

The count of this clonotype is one. V and J are TRBV5-1 and TRBJ2-7, with D maybe TRBD2 (5 bases). Germline lookup yields CDR1 SGHRS and CDR2 YFSETQ. V lost 4 bases to trimming and J lost 5 bases, with 25 bases between them. The CDR3 is made up of 17 amino acids. The chain's CDR3 is CASSTAGRAEGFNEQYF. The CDR3 DNA sequence: TGCGCCAGCAGCACCGCGGGCCGGGCCGAAGGGTTCAACGAGCAGTACTTC.

This clonotype was recorded at least ten times. The V and J genes are TRBV7-2 and TRBJ2-7, with 10 nucleotides matching TRBD1. CDR1 and CDR2 (germline): SGHTA, FQGNSA. With 4 bases clipped from V and 6 bases from J, the junction kept 12 bases outside the gene matches. The CDR3 is 16 residues long. For the CDR3, the DNA is TGTGCCAGCAGCTCGATACGGGGACAGGGGTCAGGCGAGCAGTACTTC. It specifies CASSSIRGQGSGEQYF.

There are many counts of this clonotype. The V gene is TRBV11-2, the J gene TRBJ2-2; weak D call: TRBD1 (6 bases). The germline CDR1 and CDR2 sequences are SGHAT and FQNNGV. CDR3 length equals 13 residues. Trimming removed 5 bases from V and 4 bases from J, with 8 bases in between. CDR3 nucleotide sequence: TGTGCCAGCAGCGGGGACATCACCGGGGAGCTGTTTTTT. It yields the protein CASSGDITGELFF.

There are many counts of this clonotype. V and J are TRBV30 and TRBJ2-1; D is uncertain. The CDR3 is 13 amino acids. Trimming removed 4 bases from V and 4 bases from J, with 11 bases in between. Germline V lookup: CDR1 GTSNPN, CDR2 SVGIG (reference sequence). CDR3 sequence (DNA): TGTGCCTGGACGGCCAGTTCTTACAATGAGCAGTTCTTC. This encodes CAWTASSYNEQFF.

This clonotype turned up a few times. The chain couples TRBV3-1 to TRBJ2-5; D unclear. The CDR3 runs to 15 residues. V lost 4 bases and J lost 1, with 13 bases in between. Germline V CDR1 and CDR2: LGHDT, YNNKEL (reference sequence). DNA for the CDR3: TGTGCCAGCAGCCCTCGGCTGGCTGTCCAAGAGACCCAGTACTTC. Residues: CASSPRLAVQETQYF.

This clonotype was picked up many times. V is TRBV6-6 and J is TRBJ2-7, with TRBD1 matching over 9 bases. After removal of 5 bases from V and 6 bases from J, the junction contained 8 bases not matched to a gene. The CDR3 loop spans 14 amino acids. Germline V gene lookup returns CDR1 MNHNY and CDR2 SVGAGI (reference sequence). DNA of the CDR3: TGTGCCAGCAGTCACCCGGGGACAGGGACCGAGCAGTACTTC. It specifies CASSHPGTGTEQYF.

The table lists this clonotype with many counts. The V and J genes are TRBV20-1 and TRBJ2-5; 14 bases are shared with TRBD2. Unmatched junction bases numbered 5, after V lost 3 bases and J lost 5 bases. The CDR3 contains 15 residues. Germline V gene data show CDR1 as DFQATT and CDR2 as SNEGSKA (reference sequence). The CDR3 here is CSASGTSGRWETQYF. The CDR3 DNA reads as TGCAGTGCTAGTGGGACTAGCGGGAGATGGGAGACCCAGTACTTC.

This clonotype appeared many times. V usage is TRBV7-2 and J usage is TRBJ2-1, with 9 bases lining up with TRBD2. Germline lookup yields CDR1 SGHTA and CDR2 FQGNSA. Trimming removed 5 bases from V and 0 bases from J; junction bases left unmatched: 2. The CDR3 has 15 amino acids. CDR3 DNA sequence: TGTGCCAGCAGCCCTAGCGGGGCCTCCTACAATGAGCAGTTCTTC. This encodes CASSPSGASYNEQFF.

This clonotype occurred once. V and J are TRBV7-8 and TRBJ2-7, with 9 nucleotides matching TRBD1. The V gene end was trimmed by 3 bases and the J gene end by 3 bases; junction bases not matched to a gene: 3. The CDR3 consists of 14 residues. Looked up from germline, CDR1 is SGHVS and CDR2 is FQNEAQ. The CDR3 region is CASSFGQGCYEQYF. The CDR3 DNA reads as TGTGCCAGCAGCTTCGGACAGGGGTGCTACGAGCAGTACTTC.

The V call is TRBV6-5, the J call TRBJ1-2; D possibly corresponds to TRBD1 (5 bases). The V and J ends lost 6 bases and 7 bases respectively, with 6 bases between them. Germline assignment: CDR1 MNHEY and CDR2 SVGAGI. This CDR3 has 10 amino acids. This chain's CDR3 is CASRGVGYTF. CDR3 sequence (DNA): TGTGCCAGCAGAGGGGTTGGCTACACCTTC.

Ten or more counts support this clonotype. The genes are TRBV19 and TRBJ2-5, with 9 bases lining up with TRBD2. In germline, CDR1 is LNHDA, CDR2 SQIVND (reference sequence). J lost 2 bases, V lost 5 bases, and 9 bases had no gene match. The CDR3 runs 16 residues. The CDR3 spells CASSFSSGRGQETQYF. The CDR3, as DNA: TGTGCCAGTAGTTTTAGTAGCGGGAGAGGGCAAGAGACCCAGTACTTC.

This clonotype was found many times. The CDR3 coding sequence is TGCAGTGCTAGAGATACCCGTCCCGGGACTCGGAACTACTACGAGCAGTACTTC. It is translated as CSARDTRPGTRNYYEQYF. The chain recombines TRBV20-1 with TRBJ2-7, with D possibly matching TRBD2 (6 bases). Germline lookup yields CDR1 DFQATT and CDR2 SNEGSKA (reference sequence). The CDR3 spans 18 residues. V shed 0 bases and J shed 3 bases, with 24 bases lying between them.

This clonotype occurred many times. The CDR3 is CASSYRGTQYF. The CDR3 DNA sequence: TGTGCCAGCAGTTACAGGGGTACGCAGTATTTT. The rearrangement uses TRBV6-5 and TRBJ2-3; a weak D match, TRBD1 (5 bases). The CDR3 contains 11 residues. Deletions cut 2 bases from V and 8 bases from J, with 5 bases between. The V gene's germline CDR1 is MNHEY and CDR2 SVGAGI.